This entry is about one T cell receptor beta chain. This entry belongs to a study of T cell changes during pregnancy in multiple sclerosis. Germline CDR1 reads LNHDA; CDR2 reads SQIVND (reference sequence). CDR3 length: 15 amino acids. With V trimmed by 7 bases and J by 7 bases, 6 bases remained unmatched. TCRdb's table, derived via immunoSEQ multiplex PCR, lists solely in-frame clones and lacks some. The table lists roughly 88,000 clones, 92% of them singletons. This chain joins TRBV19 and TRBJ2-1; 14 bases match TRBD2. The input for sequencing was peripheral blood, taken in the first trimester of pregnancy. This TCR came from a female donor with multiple sclerosis, enrolled in a pregnancy study. The DNA for the CDR3 is TGTGCCAGTACCTTAGGGACTAGCGGGAGTAATGAGCAGTTCTTC. This encodes CASTLGTSGSNEQFF.